The sequence of this T cell receptor beta chain was determined in a study of blood T cell repertoires in COVID-19. As for the study in general: Collection of acute and convalescent COVID-19 samples took place in the United States, Italy and Spain.

The germline V gene encodes CDR1 LGHDT and CDR2 YNNKEL (reference sequence). The CDR3 extends over 14 amino acids. V lost 0 bases, J lost 5 bases, and 8 bases lay in between. Per the authors' pipeline: Cell counts per sample came from amplifying reference gene primers. The method was immunoSEQ multiplex PCR; TCRdb's version includes in-frame clones alone and lacks a portion of them. The V and J calls and clone size come from that table; D and trimming were worked out from the DNA. The sample contains a few hundred thousand clones, 85% to 90% of which appear only once. Two negative PCRs, clearance, or symptom resolution characterized the recovered Cohort 3 donors.

This sequence joins TRBV3-1 (or the pseudogene TRBV3-2) and TRBJ1-5; D remains ambiguous. This sequence originates from a middle-aged woman who had recovered from COVID-19. The sequenced sample consisted of PBMCs or T cells enriched from blood (not recorded which). Here the CDR3 DNA reads TGTGCCAGCAGCCAAGACGGGAGAGATCAGCCCCAGCATTTT. It codes for CASSQDGRDQPQHF.